These T cell receptor beta chains were read from a single sample in a study of T-cell memory formation after mild COVID-19. TCRdb ran MiXCR on the 5' RACE reads and lists one entry per CDR3 protein. This sample has hundreds of thousands of distinct CDR3 sequences, with approximately 18% found just once. Sequencing was done on a sample of PBMCs or a T cell subset sorted from them (not recorded which). These receptor sequences come from a man younger than 35 who had mild COVID-19 (a few samples of this study predate the infection). Cell type and time point are not known. Both conserved end residues are part of each CDR3. Each record gives: CDR3 DNA, CDR3 protein, V gene, J gene, D gene, clone size. A D gene is named only where the DNA matches it firmly. A clone size is listed for some rows: how often the clone was seen (once, few, many), or a class if it is expanded.

DNA: TGTGCCAGCAGCGGGGGGACAGGGATTACGGAGACCCAGTACTTC
CDR3: CASSGGTGITETQYF
V: TRBV9
J: TRBJ2-5
D: TRBD1
size: few

DNA: TGTGCCAGCGTGGGATCCGCCAACTATGGCTACACCTTC
CDR3: CASVGSANYGYTF
V: TRBV6-2/TRBV6-3
J: TRBJ1-2
D: -
size: -

DNA: TGTGCCAGCAGCCGACAGGGAGAGAACACTGAAGCTTTCTTT
CDR3: CASSRQGENTEAFF
V: TRBV4-2
J: TRBJ1-1
D: TRBD1
size: few

DNA: TGTGCCAGCAGCAGGGAATTCTCCTACGAGCAGTACTTC
CDR3: CASSREFSYEQYF
V: TRBV12-3/TRBV12-4
J: TRBJ2-7
D: -
size: -

DNA: TGTGCCAGCAGCCGTTTTGGGGGACTCTTTCCAACTGAAGCTTTCTTT
CDR3: CASSRFGGLFPTEAFF
V: TRBV7-9
J: TRBJ1-1
D: -
size: few

DNA: TGTGCCAGCAGCGAAGAGCGGGGTAGCACAGATACGAAGTATTTT
CDR3: CASSEERGSTDTKYF
V: TRBV7-6
J: TRBJ2-3
D: TRBD2
size: once

DNA: TGTGCCATCAGTGATGGGCGGGGGGGGAATGAGCAGTTCTTC
CDR3: CAISDGRGGNEQFF
V: TRBV10-3
J: TRBJ2-1
D: TRBD2
size: -

DNA: TGTGCCAGCAGGAGACAGACAGGGGGCAAGGACACCGGGGAGCTGTTTTTT
CDR3: CASRRQTGGKDTGELFF
V: TRBV5-8
J: TRBJ2-2
D: TRBD1
size: few

DNA: TGCGCCAGCAGCTTGAAATCCGATTCACCCCTCCACTTT
CDR3: CASSLKSDSPLHF
V: TRBV5-1
J: TRBJ1-6
D: -
size: few

DNA: TGTGCCAGCAGCTTAAACAGGGGGTACAATGAGCATTTCTTC
CDR3: CASSLNRGYNEHFF
V: TRBV7-2
J: TRBJ2-1
D: TRBD1
size: few

DNA: TGTGCCAGCAGCTTTCTGACTAGCGGGGGCGGAGAAAGTAGCAATGAGCAGTTCTTC
CDR3: CASSFLTSGGGESSNEQFF
V: TRBV13
J: TRBJ2-1
D: TRBD2
size: -

DNA: TGTGCCAGCAGCTTAGCCCCCGGGCAGGGCCTGAACACTGAAGCTTTCTTT
CDR3: CASSLAPGQGLNTEAFF
V: TRBV7-8
J: TRBJ1-1
D: -
size: few

DNA: TGCGCCAGCAGCCCAGGACTAGCGGACCAAGAGACCCAGTACTTC
CDR3: CASSPGLADQETQYF
V: TRBV4-3
J: TRBJ2-5
D: TRBD2
size: few

DNA: TGCGCCAGCAGCCAAGAACGGTATAAGGAAGCTTTCTTT
CDR3: CASSQERYKEAFF
V: TRBV4-1
J: TRBJ1-1
D: -
size: -

DNA: TGTGCCAGCAGTTTCGACAGCAAGAACACTGAAGCTTTCTTT
CDR3: CASSFDSKNTEAFF
V: TRBV12-3/TRBV12-4
J: TRBJ1-1
D: -
size: few

DNA: TGTGCCAGCAGCCTAGGACAGGCGAACACTGAAGCTTTCTTT
CDR3: CASSLGQANTEAFF
V: TRBV7-3
J: TRBJ1-1
D: TRBD1
size: many

DNA: TGCAGCGTTGGGGAAAACAATCAGCCCCAGCATTTT
CDR3: CSVGENNQPQHF
V: TRBV29-1
J: TRBJ1-5
D: -
size: few

DNA: TGCGCCAGCAGCCCTCCCTCGGAGGGGCGAGGGGATACGCAGTATTTT
CDR3: CASSPPSEGRGDTQYF
V: TRBV4-1
J: TRBJ2-3
D: -
size: -

DNA: TGTGCCAGCAGCTTCGGGACTAGCGGGGGGGCAGGTGAGCAGTTCTTC
CDR3: CASSFGTSGGAGEQFF
V: TRBV12-3/TRBV12-4
J: TRBJ2-1
D: TRBD2
size: many

DNA: TGTGCCAGCAGCTCCTTTAGGACAGGGACTTCACCCCTCCACTTT
CDR3: CASSSFRTGTSPLHF
V: TRBV7-2
J: TRBJ1-6
D: TRBD1
size: -

DNA: TGTGCCACCAGTGATTCTCGAGGGGTAGGAGAGACCCAGTACTTC
CDR3: CATSDSRGVGETQYF
V: TRBV24-1
J: TRBJ2-5
D: -
size: -

DNA: TGTGCCAGCAGGTTACAGGGCTGGAATACTGAAGCTTTCTTT
CDR3: CASRLQGWNTEAFF
V: TRBV6-1
J: TRBJ1-1
D: -
size: few

DNA: TGTGCCTGGAGTGTACGGGCAGTTCGCTACGAGCAGTACTTC
CDR3: CAWSVRAVRYEQYF
V: TRBV30
J: TRBJ2-7
D: -
size: few

DNA: TGTGCCAGCAGCCCCATAGGGACGGATTCACCCCTCCACTTT
CDR3: CASSPIGTDSPLHF
V: TRBV3-1
J: TRBJ1-6
D: -
size: -

DNA: TGTGCCAGCAGCGGGGCGGCGGGGATCCAAGAGACCCAGTACTTC
CDR3: CASSGAAGIQETQYF
V: TRBV7-2
J: TRBJ2-5
D: -
size: -

DNA: TGCGCCAGCAGCTTGGCAGGGAATCCGAACACTGAAGCTTTCTTT
CDR3: CASSLAGNPNTEAFF
V: TRBV5-1
J: TRBJ1-1
D: -
size: few

DNA: TGTGCCAGCATCGATCTGACAGGGGGCGACGAGCAGTACTTC
CDR3: CASIDLTGGDEQYF
V: TRBV7-9
J: TRBJ2-7
D: TRBD1
size: few

DNA: TGTGCCATCAGTGAGGTGACTTATGGCTACACCTTC
CDR3: CAISEVTYGYTF
V: TRBV10-3
J: TRBJ1-2
D: -
size: -

DNA: TGTGCCAGTAGATTGGACAGGCGGGGTGGCTACACCTTC
CDR3: CASRLDRRGGYTF
V: TRBV6-4
J: TRBJ1-2
D: TRBD1
size: few

DNA: TGTGCCTGGAACAGGGAGGGCGACGAGCAGTACTTC
CDR3: CAWNREGDEQYF
V: TRBV30
J: TRBJ2-7
D: -
size: many

DNA: TGTGCCAGCAGCCGGGGAGGAGAGCAGTACTTC
CDR3: CASSRGGEQYF
V: TRBV12-3/TRBV12-4
J: TRBJ2-7
D: -
size: few

DNA: TGTGCCAGCAGTTTATTTGACAGGGCGAACACTGAAGCTTTCTTT
CDR3: CASSLFDRANTEAFF
V: TRBV7-9
J: TRBJ1-1
D: TRBD1
size: many

DNA: TGCGCCAGCAGTGAGTTCTCAGGGGGAAAGACTGAAGCTTTCTTT
CDR3: CASSEFSGGKTEAFF
V: TRBV10-2
J: TRBJ1-1
D: TRBD1
size: few

DNA: TGTGCCAGCAGCTCGAGCTACAGGGTCACTGAAGCTTTCTTT
CDR3: CASSSSYRVTEAFF
V: TRBV7-2
J: TRBJ1-1
D: -
size: -

DNA: TGTGCCAGCAGCCAAACCGGGACAGGGGACCTTCAGTACTTC
CDR3: CASSQTGTGDLQYF
V: TRBV4-2
J: TRBJ2-4
D: TRBD1
size: few

DNA: TGCAGCGCGCAGAAGTCAGGGGGCAGAGTGGGCTACACCTTC
CDR3: CSAQKSGGRVGYTF
V: TRBV29-1
J: TRBJ1-2
D: TRBD1
size: -

DNA: TGTGCCAGCGGATTTACAGGGTACTCCTACGAGCAGTACTTC
CDR3: CASGFTGYSYEQYF
V: TRBV7-9
J: TRBJ2-7
D: -
size: few

DNA: TGTGCCAGCAGTTATACCCGGACGGGGTCGGATCAGCCCCAGCATTTT
CDR3: CASSYTRTGSDQPQHF
V: TRBV6-5
J: TRBJ1-5
D: -
size: few

DNA: TGCGCCAGCAGCCAAGATCCGGGCGGGGAGACCCAGTACTTC
CDR3: CASSQDPGGETQYF
V: TRBV4-1
J: TRBJ2-5
D: -
size: -

DNA: TGTGCCAGCACCCTAGCTCGGTTTTATGGCTACACCTTC
CDR3: CASTLARFYGYTF
V: TRBV7-2
J: TRBJ1-2
D: -
size: -

DNA: TGTGCCAGCTCACAGGCCACGAATAATTCACCCCTCCACTTT
CDR3: CASSQATNNSPLHF
V: TRBV18
J: TRBJ1-6
D: -
size: -

DNA: TGTGCCAGCAGTGTCCACAGGGGTTGGAGCTACACCTTC
CDR3: CASSVHRGWSYTF
V: TRBV6-4
J: TRBJ1-2
D: TRBD1
size: -

DNA: TGCAGTGCCTCATCGGGCAGGGTTGGACAGCCCCAGCATTTT
CDR3: CSASSGRVGQPQHF
V: TRBV20-1
J: TRBJ1-5
D: -
size: few

DNA: TGTGCCAGCAGTTCCGGGACTAGCGGGGGTCACTCCTACGAGCAGTACTTC
CDR3: CASSSGTSGGHSYEQYF
V: TRBV6-2/TRBV6-3
J: TRBJ2-7
D: TRBD2
size: few

DNA: TGTGCCAGCACCCCGAGAGACAGGGGATGCACTGAAGCTTTCTTT
CDR3: CASTPRDRGCTEAFF
V: TRBV7-8
J: TRBJ1-1
D: TRBD1
size: -

DNA: TGTGCCAGCAGCCCCGGGGTAGCGGGGGCCCGGGAGCTGTTTTTT
CDR3: CASSPGVAGARELFF
V: TRBV6-2/TRBV6-3
J: TRBJ2-2
D: TRBD2
size: -

DNA: TGTGCCAGCAGCTTTCCGGGCCGGGGCACTGAAGCTTTCTTT
CDR3: CASSFPGRGTEAFF
V: TRBV7-3
J: TRBJ1-1
D: -
size: -

DNA: TGTGCCGGTGGGGTCTCTGGGGCCAACGTCCTGACTTTC
CDR3: CAGGVSGANVLTF
V: TRBV6-2/TRBV6-3
J: TRBJ2-6
D: -
size: -

DNA: TGCGCCAGCCGAGATGACAGCTCCGGGGCTACGCAGTATTTT
CDR3: CASRDDSSGATQYF
V: TRBV5-1
J: TRBJ2-3
D: -
size: few

DNA: TGTGCCAGCAGTCAGGAAGGCGGGGAGCTGTTTTTT
CDR3: CASSQEGGELFF
V: TRBV6-2/TRBV6-3
J: TRBJ2-2
D: -
size: -

DNA: TGTGCCAGCAGCTCGCAGGGGGCTAGACACGAGCAGTACTTC
CDR3: CASSSQGARHEQYF
V: TRBV7-9
J: TRBJ2-7
D: TRBD1
size: few

DNA: TGTGCCAGCAGCTTGGTCGTGGCTAATCGTCATGAGCAGTTCTTC
CDR3: CASSLVVANRHEQFF
V: TRBV5-6
J: TRBJ2-1
D: -
size: -